This T cell receptor beta chain was captured by sequencing in a study of T-cell reconstitution after alpha-beta-depleted transplantation in children. Unique molecular identifiers tagged the TCRbeta library. TCRdb reprocessed the PCR reads with MiXCR, giving one entry per CDR3 protein. The sample yields about 610,000 distinct CDR3 sequences, roughly a tenth seen once. A few counts support this clonotype. V trimming: 4 bases; J trimming: 2 bases; junction bases outside the gene matches: 4. CDR3 length equals 14 residues. Germline V gene lookup returns CDR1 SGHTA and CDR2 FQGNSA. The sequenced sample was PBMCs from the stem cell graft donor, obtained from the stem cell graft. This TCR derives from a human donor who donated a stem cell graft to a child with acute myeloid leukemia. The chain joins TRBV7-2 to TRBJ2-7, with 8 positions matching TRBD2. CDR3 nucleotide sequence: TGTGCCAGCAGCTACCTAGCGGGTACCTACGAGCAGTACTTC. Its translation is CASSYLAGTYEQYF.